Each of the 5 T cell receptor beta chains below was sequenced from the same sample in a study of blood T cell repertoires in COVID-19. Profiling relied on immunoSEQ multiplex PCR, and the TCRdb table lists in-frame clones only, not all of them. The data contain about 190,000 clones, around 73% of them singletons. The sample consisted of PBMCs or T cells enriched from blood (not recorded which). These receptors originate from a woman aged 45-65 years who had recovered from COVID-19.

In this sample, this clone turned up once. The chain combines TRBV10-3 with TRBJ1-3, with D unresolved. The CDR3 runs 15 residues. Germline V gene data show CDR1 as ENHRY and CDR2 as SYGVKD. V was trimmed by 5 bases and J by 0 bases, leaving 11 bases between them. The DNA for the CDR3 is TGTGCCATCAGTAGTAACACCGACTCTGGAAACACCATATATTTT. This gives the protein CAISSNTDSGNTIYF.

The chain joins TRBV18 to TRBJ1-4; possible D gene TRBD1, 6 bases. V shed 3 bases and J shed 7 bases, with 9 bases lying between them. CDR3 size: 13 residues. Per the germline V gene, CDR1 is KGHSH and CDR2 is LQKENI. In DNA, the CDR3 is TGTGCCAGCTCACCTCAGGGGCCTGAAAAACTGTTTTTT. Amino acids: CASSPQGPEKLFF.

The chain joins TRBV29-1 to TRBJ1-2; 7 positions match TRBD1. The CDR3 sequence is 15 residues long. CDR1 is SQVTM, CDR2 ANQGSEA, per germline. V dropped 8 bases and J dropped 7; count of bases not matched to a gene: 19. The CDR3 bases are TGCAGCTCTCGAGGGTCCCCTACAGGGGCCGGTGGCTACACCTTC. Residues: CSSRGSPTGAGGYTF.

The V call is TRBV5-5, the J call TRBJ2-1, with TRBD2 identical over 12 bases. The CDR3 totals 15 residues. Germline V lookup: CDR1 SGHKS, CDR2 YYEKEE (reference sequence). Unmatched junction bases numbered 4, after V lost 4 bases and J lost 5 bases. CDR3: CASSGGTSGHNEQFF. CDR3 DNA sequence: TGTGCCAGCAGCGGGGGGACTAGCGGGCACAATGAGCAGTTCTTC.

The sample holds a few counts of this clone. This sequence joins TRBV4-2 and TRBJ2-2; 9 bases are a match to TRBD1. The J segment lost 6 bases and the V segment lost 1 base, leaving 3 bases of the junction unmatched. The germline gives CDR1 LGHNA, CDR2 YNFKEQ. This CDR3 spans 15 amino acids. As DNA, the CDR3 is TGTGCCAGCAGCCAAGGGGGACAGGGCGCCGGGGAGCTGTTTTTT. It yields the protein CASSQGGQGAGELFF.